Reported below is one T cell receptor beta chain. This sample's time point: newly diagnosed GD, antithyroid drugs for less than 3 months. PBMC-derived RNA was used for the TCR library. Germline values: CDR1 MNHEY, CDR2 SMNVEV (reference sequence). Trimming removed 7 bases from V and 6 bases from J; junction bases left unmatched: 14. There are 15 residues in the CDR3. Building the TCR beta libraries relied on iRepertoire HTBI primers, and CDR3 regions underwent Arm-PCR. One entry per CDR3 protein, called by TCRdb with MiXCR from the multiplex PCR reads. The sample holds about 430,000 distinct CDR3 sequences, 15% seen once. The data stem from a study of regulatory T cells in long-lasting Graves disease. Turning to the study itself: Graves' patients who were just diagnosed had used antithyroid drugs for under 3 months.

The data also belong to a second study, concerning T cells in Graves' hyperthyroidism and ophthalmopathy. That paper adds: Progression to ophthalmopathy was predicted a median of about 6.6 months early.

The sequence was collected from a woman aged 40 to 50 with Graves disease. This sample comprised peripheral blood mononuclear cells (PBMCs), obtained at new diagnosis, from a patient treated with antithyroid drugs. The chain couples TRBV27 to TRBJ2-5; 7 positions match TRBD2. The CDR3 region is CASTSIPSGGQTQYF. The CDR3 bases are TGTGCCAGCACCTCCATCCCCTCGGGGGGTCAGACCCAGTACTTC.